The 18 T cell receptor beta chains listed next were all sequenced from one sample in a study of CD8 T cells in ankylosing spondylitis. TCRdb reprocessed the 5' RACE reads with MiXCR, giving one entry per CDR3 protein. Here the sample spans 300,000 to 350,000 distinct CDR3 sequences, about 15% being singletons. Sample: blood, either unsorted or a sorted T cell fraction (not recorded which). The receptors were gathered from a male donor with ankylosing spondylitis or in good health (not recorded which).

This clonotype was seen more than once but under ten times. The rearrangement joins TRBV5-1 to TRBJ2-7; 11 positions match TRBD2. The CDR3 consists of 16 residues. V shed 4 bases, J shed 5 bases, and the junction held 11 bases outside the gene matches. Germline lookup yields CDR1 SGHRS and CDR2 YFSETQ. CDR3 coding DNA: TGCGCCAGCAGCCGCGGGGGGGGACTAGCGGTGAACGAGCAGTACTTC. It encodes CASSRGGGLAVNEQYF.

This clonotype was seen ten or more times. For the CDR3, the DNA is TGTGCCAGCAGTTTAAATAAGGGAAACAATGAGCAGTTCTTC. It is translated as CASSLNKGNNEQFF. The chain has TRBV12-3 or TRBV12-4 and TRBJ2-1; no clear D. The CDR3 runs 14 residues. With 2 bases removed from V and 5 bases from J, the gap between germline ends came to 10 bases.

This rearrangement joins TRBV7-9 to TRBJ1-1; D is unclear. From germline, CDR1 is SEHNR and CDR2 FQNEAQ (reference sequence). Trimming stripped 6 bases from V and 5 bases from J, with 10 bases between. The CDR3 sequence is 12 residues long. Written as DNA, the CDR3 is TGTGCCAGCAGTTCCCGTCGGACTGAAGCTTTCTTT. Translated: CASSSRRTEAFF. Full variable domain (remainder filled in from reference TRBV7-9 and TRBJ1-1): DTGVSQNPRHKITKRGQNVTFRCDPISEHNRLYWYRQTLGQGPEFLTYFQNEAQLEKSRLLSDRFSAERPKGSFSTLEIQRTEQGDSAMYLCASSSRRTEAFFGQGTRLTVV.

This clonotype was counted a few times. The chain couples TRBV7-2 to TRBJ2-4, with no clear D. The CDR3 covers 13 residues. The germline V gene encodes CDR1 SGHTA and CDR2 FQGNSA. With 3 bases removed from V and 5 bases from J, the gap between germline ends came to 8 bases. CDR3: CASSFEAQNIQYF. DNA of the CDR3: TGTGCCAGCAGCTTTGAGGCTCAAAACATTCAGTACTTC.

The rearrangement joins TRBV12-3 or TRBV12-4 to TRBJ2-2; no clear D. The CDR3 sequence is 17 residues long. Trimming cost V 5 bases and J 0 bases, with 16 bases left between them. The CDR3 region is CASSPLGSLANTGELFF. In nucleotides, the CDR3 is TGTGCCAGCAGTCCTTTAGGAAGCCTAGCGAACACCGGGGAGCTGTTTTTT.

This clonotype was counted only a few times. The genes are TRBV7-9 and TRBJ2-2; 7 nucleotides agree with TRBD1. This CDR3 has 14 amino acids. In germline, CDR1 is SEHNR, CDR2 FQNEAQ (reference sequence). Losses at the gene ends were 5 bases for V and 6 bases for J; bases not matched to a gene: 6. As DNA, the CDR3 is TGTGCCAGCAGCGCCGGGACAGATGCCGGGGAGCTGTTTTTT. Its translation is CASSAGTDAGELFF.

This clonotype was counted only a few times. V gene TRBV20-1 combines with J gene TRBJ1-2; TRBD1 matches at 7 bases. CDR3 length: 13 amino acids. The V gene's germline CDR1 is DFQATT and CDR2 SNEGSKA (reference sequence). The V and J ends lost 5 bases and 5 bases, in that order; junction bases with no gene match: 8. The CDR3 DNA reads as TGCAGTGCTGTCGACACAGGGGCGTATGGCTACACCTTC. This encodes CSAVDTGAYGYTF.

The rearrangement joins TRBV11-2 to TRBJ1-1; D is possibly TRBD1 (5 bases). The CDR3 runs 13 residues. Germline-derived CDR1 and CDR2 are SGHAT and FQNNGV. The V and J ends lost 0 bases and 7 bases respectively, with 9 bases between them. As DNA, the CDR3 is TGTGCCAGCAGCTTAGAGGGACGGATTGAAGCTTTCTTT. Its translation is CASSLEGRIEAFF.

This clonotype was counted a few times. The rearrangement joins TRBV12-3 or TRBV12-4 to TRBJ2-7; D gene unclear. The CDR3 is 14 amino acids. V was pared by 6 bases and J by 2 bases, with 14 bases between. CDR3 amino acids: CASRLASGTYEQYF. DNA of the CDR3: TGTGCCAGCAGATTGGCGTCCGGAACCTACGAGCAGTACTTC.

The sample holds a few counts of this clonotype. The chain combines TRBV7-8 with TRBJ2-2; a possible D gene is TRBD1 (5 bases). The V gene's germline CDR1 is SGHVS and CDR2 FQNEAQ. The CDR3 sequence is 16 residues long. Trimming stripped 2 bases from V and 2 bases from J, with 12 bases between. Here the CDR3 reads CASSLMSQGNTGELFF. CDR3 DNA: TGTGCCAGCAGCTTAATGAGCCAGGGAAACACCGGGGAGCTGTTTTTT.

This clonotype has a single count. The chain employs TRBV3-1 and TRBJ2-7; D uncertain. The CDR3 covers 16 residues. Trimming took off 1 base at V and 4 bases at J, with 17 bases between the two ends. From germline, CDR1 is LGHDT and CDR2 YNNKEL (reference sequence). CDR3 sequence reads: CASSQVGGFTGYEQYF. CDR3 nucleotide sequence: TGTGCCAGCAGCCAAGTAGGTGGGTTTACCGGTTACGAGCAGTACTTC.

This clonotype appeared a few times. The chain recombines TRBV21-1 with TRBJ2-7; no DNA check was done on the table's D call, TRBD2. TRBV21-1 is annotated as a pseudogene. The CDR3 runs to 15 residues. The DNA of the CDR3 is TGTGCCAGCAGCAAAGGCGGGAGGGCCCACTACGAGCAGTACTTC. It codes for CASSKGGRAHYEQYF.

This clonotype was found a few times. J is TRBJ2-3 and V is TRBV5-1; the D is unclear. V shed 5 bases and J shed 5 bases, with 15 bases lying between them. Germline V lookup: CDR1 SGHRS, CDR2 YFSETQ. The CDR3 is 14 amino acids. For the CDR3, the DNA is TGCGCCAGCAGGCCTGGTCTAGGTCAAGATACGCAGTATTTT. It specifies CASRPGLGQDTQYF.

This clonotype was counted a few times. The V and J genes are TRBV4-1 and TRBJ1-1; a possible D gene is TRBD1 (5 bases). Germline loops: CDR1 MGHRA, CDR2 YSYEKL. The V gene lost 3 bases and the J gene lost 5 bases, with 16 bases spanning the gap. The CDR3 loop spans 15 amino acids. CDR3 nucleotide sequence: TGCGCCAGCAGCCAGGGCCTCCGGGGCCAAACTGAAGCTTTCTTT. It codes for CASSQGLRGQTEAFF.

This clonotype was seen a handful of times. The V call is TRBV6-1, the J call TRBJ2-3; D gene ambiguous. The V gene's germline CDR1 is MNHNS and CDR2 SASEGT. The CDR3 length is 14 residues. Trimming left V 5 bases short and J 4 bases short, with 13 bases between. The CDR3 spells CASSPYNSADTQYF. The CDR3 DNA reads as TGTGCCAGCAGTCCTTATAATTCGGCAGATACGCAGTATTTT.

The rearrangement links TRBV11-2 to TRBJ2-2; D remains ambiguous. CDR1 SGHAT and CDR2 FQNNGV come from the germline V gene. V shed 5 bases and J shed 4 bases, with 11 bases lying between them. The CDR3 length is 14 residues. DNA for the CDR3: TGTGCCAGCAGCCCGTCGACTGGCACCGGGGAGCTGTTTTTT. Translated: CASSPSTGTGELFF.

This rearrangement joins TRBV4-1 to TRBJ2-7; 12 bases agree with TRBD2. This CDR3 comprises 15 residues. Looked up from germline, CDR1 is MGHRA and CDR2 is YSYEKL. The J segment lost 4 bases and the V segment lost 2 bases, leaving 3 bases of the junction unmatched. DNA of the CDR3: TGCGCCAGCAGCCAACCTACTAGCGGGAGGTACGAGCAGTACTTC. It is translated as CASSQPTSGRYEQYF.

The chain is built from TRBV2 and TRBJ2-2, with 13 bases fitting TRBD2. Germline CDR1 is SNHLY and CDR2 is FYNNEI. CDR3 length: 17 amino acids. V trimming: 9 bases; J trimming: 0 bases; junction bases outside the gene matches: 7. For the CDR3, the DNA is TGTGCCAGAGGTCCCGGGACTAGCGGGACGAACACCGGGGAGCTGTTTTTT. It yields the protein CARGPGTSGTNTGELFF. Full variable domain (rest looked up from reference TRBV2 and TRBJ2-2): EPEVTQTPSHQVTQMGQEVILRCVPISNHLYFYWYRQILGQKVEFLVSFYNNEISEKSEIFDDQFSVERPDGSNFTLKIRSTKLEDSAMYFCARGPGTSGTNTGELFFGEGSRLTVL.